Below, 10 T cell receptor beta chains from the same sample are listed, as sequenced in a study of identical twins' blood T cells. Using its own MiXCR run on the 5' RACE reads, TCRdb lists one record per CDR3 protein. Of 400,000 or so distinct CDR3 sequences detected, roughly 27% appear once; the ten largest clones hold about 6.1%. The source material was PBMCs. The receptors stem from a woman between 18 and 55 years old in good health.

A note on this clonotype: One end of the junction varies from germline; a read error may be responsible. This chain uses TRBV19 with TRBJ2-2; 12 positions agree with TRBD2. Germline CDR1 and CDR2: LNHDA and SQIVND (reference sequence). The CDR3 spans 17 residues. CDR3 sequence reads: CASTFPTSGGRTGELVF. CDR3 nucleotide sequence: TGTGCCAGTACATTCCCGACTAGCGGGGGCCGGACCGGGGAGCTGGTTTTT.

Of note for this clonotype: A clone one base away is much larger, so this may be a read error. This chain joins TRBV5-1 and TRBJ2-7; D remains unclear. CDR3 size: 13 residues. The germline V gene has CDR1 SGHRS and CDR2 YFSETQ. The CDR3 sequence: CASSLASWYGQYF. DNA of the CDR3: TGCGCCAGCAGCTTGGCCTCGTGGTACGGGCAGTACTTC.

The sample holds a few counts of this clonotype. The gene calls are TRBV18 and TRBJ2-3, with D unclear. Germline V lookup: CDR1 KGHSH, CDR2 LQKENI. V was shortened by 1 base and J by 4 bases, with 18 bases between the two germline ends. This CDR3 contains 17 residues. The CDR3 sequence: CASSPLLSPSGADTQYF. The CDR3 coding sequence is TGTGCCAGCTCACCACTTCTAAGTCCCTCCGGAGCAGATACGCAGTATTTT.

The chain links TRBV10-3 to TRBJ2-2; D is unclear. Per the germline V gene, CDR1 is ENHRY and CDR2 is SYGVKD. The CDR3 extends over 14 amino acids. Trimming took 8 bases from V and 2 from J, leaving 12 bases between them. The DNA of the CDR3 is TGTGCCATCGGCCCTAAACATAACACCGGGGAGCTGTTTTTT. Amino acids: CAIGPKHNTGELFF.

This clonotype was observed a few times. The chain joins TRBV29-1 to TRBJ2-1; D is undetermined. Germline V CDR1 and CDR2: SQVTM, ANQGSEA. V shed 5 bases and J shed 4 bases, with 9 bases lying between them. The CDR3 sequence is 12 residues long. This CDR3 is CSVILGYNEQFF. CDR3 nucleotide sequence: TGCAGCGTTATTTTGGGGTACAATGAGCAGTTCTTC.

The table lists this clonotype with a few counts. This chain uses TRBV10-3 with TRBJ1-1; 7 bases agree with TRBD1. The ends lost 0 bases at V and 3 bases at J; junction bases unmatched: 10. Germline V gene lookup returns CDR1 ENHRY and CDR2 SYGVKD. The CDR3 is made up of 17 amino acids. The CDR3 here is CAISESGQAQGDTEAFF. CDR3 sequence (DNA): TGTGCCATCAGTGAGTCCGGACAGGCCCAAGGGGACACTGAAGCTTTCTTT.

This clonotype has more than one count but fewer than ten. The rearrangement joins TRBV18 to TRBJ2-7, with 7 positions matching TRBD2. Trimming cost V 6 bases and J 2 bases; bases outside gene matches: 7. The CDR3 extends over 14 amino acids. CDR1 and CDR2 (germline): KGHSH, LQKENI. The CDR3 spells CASSQRDGTYEQYF. The DNA of the CDR3 is TGTGCCAGCTCCCAGCGGGACGGGACCTACGAGCAGTACTTC.

Note on this clonotype: This may stem from a read error, because a much larger clone lies one nucleotide away. V usage is TRBV20-1 and J usage is TRBJ1-1; no definite D call. The V end lost 0 bases, the J end lost 7 bases, and 21 bases lay between the germline ends. CDR3 length: 16 amino acids. The germline V gene encodes CDR1 DFQATT and CDR2 SNEGSKA (reference sequence). The CDR3 sequence is CSARERFGLAVGEAFF. The CDR3 nucleotides are TGCAGTGCTAGAGAGAGGTTTGGGTTGGCAGTCGGTGAAGCTTTCTTT.

V gene TRBV7-9 combines with J gene TRBJ1-1; possibly TRBD1 for D (5 bases). The CDR3 spans 14 residues. Germline lookup yields CDR1 SEHNR and CDR2 FQNEAQ (reference sequence). The ends were cut back, 4 bases at V and 3 bases at J, with 12 bases in the middle. The CDR3 coding sequence is TGTGCCAGCAGCTGGGAAGACAGATACACTGAAGCTTTCTTT. Amino acids: CASSWEDRYTEAFF.

A few counts support this clonotype. The chain recombines TRBV6-5 with TRBJ1-4; D perhaps matches TRBD1 (6 bases). CDR1 is MNHEY and CDR2 is SVGAGI in the germline V gene. Trimming left V 2 bases short and J 6 bases short, with 13 bases between. This CDR3 has 15 residues. The CDR3 coding sequence is TGTGCCAGCAGTTACGGCAGGGGAGGTGATGAAAAACTGTTTTTT. It is translated as CASSYGRGGDEKLFF.